The sequence of this TCR beta chain was determined in a study of shared clonotypes between healthy human individuals. Overall study: A few men and a couple of women, aged 18 to 49, were donors.

The V gene end was trimmed by 7 bases and the J gene end by 4 bases; junction bases not matched to a gene: 11. Germline V gene sequence: CDR1 ENHRY, CDR2 SYGVKD. The CDR3 length is 16 residues. The repertoire was sequenced with immunoSEQ multiplex PCR; TCRdb's copy has only in-frame clones and lacks some. The table records 2 million to 2.5 million clones, approximately 94% of them present only once. The source of this sequence is a man aged 18 to 30 in good health. Sequencing used naive CD4+ T cells sorted from blood. Subset indicated: CD45RA+ positively selected. The V gene is TRBV10-3, the J gene TRBJ1-1, with 11 bases fitting TRBD1. The CDR3 DNA sequence: TGTGCCATCATCAGTCCCACGGGGACAGGGGGCACTGAAGCTTTCTTT. Protein product: CAIISPTGTGGTEAFF.